The source of this T cell receptor (beta chain) is a study of CD8+CD57+ T cells in acquired aplastic anemia. V dropped 5 bases and J dropped 6; count of bases not matched to a gene: 10. This CDR3 comprises 14 residues. CDR1 and CDR2 from the germline V gene are SQVTM and ANQGSEA. Genomic DNA acted as the template from which TCR beta VDJ combination and CDR3 sequence profiling were carried out. From the reads, TCRdb called clonotypes with MiXCR, one entry per CDR3 protein. Among about 100,000 distinct CDR3 sequences listed, 50% to 65% were seen once. The table lists this clonotype with many counts. Sequenced material: sorted CD4+, CD8+, or CD8+CD57+ T cells (not recorded which) from PBMCs. V is TRBV29-1 and J is TRBJ2-5; 9 positions match TRBD1. The receptor was derived from a human donor in good health, serving as a control. CDR3 loop: CSVTNLDRGKTQYF. The CDR3 DNA sequence: TGCAGCGTTACGAACTTGGACAGGGGAAAGACCCAGTACTTC.